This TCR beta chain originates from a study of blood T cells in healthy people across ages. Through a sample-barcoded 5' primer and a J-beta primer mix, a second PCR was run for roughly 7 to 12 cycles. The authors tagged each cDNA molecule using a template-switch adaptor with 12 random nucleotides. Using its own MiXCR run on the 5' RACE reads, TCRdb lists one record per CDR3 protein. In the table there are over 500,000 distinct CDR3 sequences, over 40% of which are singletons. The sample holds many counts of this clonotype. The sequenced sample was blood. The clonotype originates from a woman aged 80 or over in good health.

CDR3 residues: CASSLALRKETQYF. The CDR3, as DNA: TGTGCCAGCAGCTTAGCCCTGCGAAAAGAGACCCAGTACTTC. The rearrangement links TRBV7-2 to TRBJ2-5; no definite D call. V lost 0 bases and J lost 3, with 8 bases in between. The V gene's germline CDR1 is SGHTA and CDR2 FQGNSA. CDR3 size: 14 residues.